The rows below give T cell receptor beta chains drawn from one sample of a study of shared clonotypes between healthy human individuals. Sequencing was performed with immunoSEQ multiplex PCR; in TCRdb, only in-frame clones are kept and a portion is missing. Among about a million clones listed, 75% were seen once. Input material: memory CD4+ T cells sorted from blood. Source of these receptors: a man younger than 35 in good health. Each CDR3 is given with its conserved first and last residue. The D gene is left open where the match is weak. Clone size, where shown, is once, few, many, or a class for clones that have expanded.

V gene,D gene,CDR3 length,J gene,clone size,CDR3 protein,CDR3 DNA
TRBV6-4,TRBD2,14,TRBJ2-2,.,CASRRLAWTGELFF,TGTGCCAGCCGGAGACTAGCCTGGACCGGGGAGCTGTTTTTT
TRBV6-6,.,16,TRBJ2-3,.,CASSYARGESTDTQYF,TGTGCCAGCAGTTACGCCAGGGGCGAAAGCACAGATACGCAGTATTTT
TRBV7-9,.,15,TRBJ1-2,.,CASSPGRAEAYGYTF,TGTGCCAGCAGCCCCGGGAGGGCAGAGGCTTATGGCTACACCTTC
TRBV4-1,.,18,TRBJ2-6,.,CASSRGPPPPSGANVLTF,TGCGCCAGCAGCCGGGGACCTCCGCCCCCCTCTGGGGCCAACGTCCTGACTTTC
TRBV27,.,16,TRBJ1-1,.,CASTDSGANRVTEAFF,TGTGCCAGCACCGACTCGGGGGCGAACAGGGTTACTGAAGCTTTCTTT
TRBV7-2,.,15,TRBJ1-3,.,CASSRDRGSGNTIYF,TGTGCCAGCAGCCGGGATCGGGGGTCCGGAAACACCATATATTTT
TRBV5-6,.,14,TRBJ1-6,.,CASRGDTPNSPLHF,TGTGCCAGCAGGGGTGATACACCAAATTCACCCCTCCACTTT
TRBV7-9,.,17,TRBJ2-7,.,CASSLVQGTPVSYEQYF,TGTGCCAGCAGCCTAGTGCAGGGCACCCCCGTCTCCTACGAGCAGTACTTC
TRBV25-1,.,12,TRBJ2-1,.,CASGRGPNEQFF,TGTGCCAGCGGGCGGGGTCCCAATGAGCAGTTCTTC
TRBV7-2,.,13,TRBJ1-1,.,CASSFRTGLEAFF,TGTGCCAGCAGCTTCAGGACGGGGCTTGAAGCTTTCTTT
TRBV4-3,.,14,TRBJ2-1,.,CASSQGDLANEQFF,TGCGCCAGCAGCCAAGGTGACCTAGCTAATGAGCAGTTCTTC
TRBV6-5,.,13,TRBJ2-5,once,CASSGARGETQYF,TGTGCCAGCTCTGGGGCCCGGGGCGAGACCCAGTACTTC